This TCR beta chain was obtained from a study of blood T cell repertoires in COVID-19. About the study: The analysed material was cDNA or gDNA that came from T cells, B-cell-depleted T cells, or PBMCs.

Measured with immunoSEQ multiplex PCR; TCRdb has only the in-frame clones, and not every one. The data hold approximately 200,000 clones, with 65% to 85% observed a single time. Per germline, CDR1 MNHEY and CDR2 SVGEGT. This CDR3 is built from 16 residues. After removal of 5 bases from V and 2 bases from J, the junction contained 6 bases not matched to a gene. Each participant's cohort was designated according to participant-reported clinical history. The sequence came from a man aged 35 to 55 who had recovered from COVID-19. The material sequenced was PBMCs or T cells enriched from blood (not recorded which). This chain connects TRBV6-2 or TRBV6-3 to TRBJ2-7; 13 nucleotides agree with TRBD2. CDR3 amino acids: CASSRPGLAGTYEQYF. The CDR3 nucleotides read TGTGCCAGCAGTCGGCCGGGACTAGCGGGGACCTACGAGCAGTACTTC.